This T cell receptor beta chain derives from a study of cytomegalovirus exposure and HLA in healthy donors. The primer mix had 60 Vbeta and 13 Jbeta primers. Clones were sequenced by immunoSEQ multiplex PCR, and TCRdb holds only the in-frame ones, with some missing. The sample lists about 160,000 clones, about 82% occurring once. The CDR3 has 16 residues. V shed 4 bases, J shed 6 bases, and the junction held 9 bases outside the gene matches. Germline V gives CDR1 SEHNR, CDR2 FQNEAQ (reference sequence). V and J are TRBV7-9 and TRBJ1-4; 9 positions agree with TRBD1. This sequence was found in a woman aged 45-65 years in good health and CMV-seropositive. The sample taken for sequencing was PBMCs. CDR3 bases: TGTGCCAGCAGCTCCTCCGGGACAGGGATCTATGAAAAACTGTTTTTT. Its translation is CASSSSGTGIYEKLFF.